This T cell receptor beta chain was identified during a study of lymphopenia after photon versus proton radiotherapy. TCRdb keeps only in-frame clones here, not all; method: immunoSEQ multiplex PCR. Of about 12,000 clones listed, 89% were seen once; the top ten hold roughly 3.3%. V dropped 6 bases and J dropped 2 bases, with 9 bases sitting between them. CDR1 is MNHNS, CDR2 SASEGT, per germline. The CDR3 is 13 residues long. Specimen: peripheral blood, collected from a patient treated with proton-based radiotherapy. The chain employs TRBV6-1 and TRBJ2-3; D call uncertain. The source of this sequence is a man in his fifties or sixties with pancreatic cancer. The CDR3 is CASRAYYTDTQYF. CDR3 sequence (DNA): TGTGCCAGCAGGGCGTACTACACAGATACGCAGTATTTT.